This T cell receptor beta chain was identified in a study of STAT5B mutations in CD4+ large granular lymphocyte leukemia. The authors' processing: A productive frequency of 2.59 x 10-5 was the lowest detectable. Only in-frame clones appear in the TCRdb table, and some are missing; sequencing was by immunoSEQ multiplex PCR. Clone size and the V and J calls come from that table; the DNA yielded D and trimming. The repertoire holds 48,000 or so clones, with around 70% as singletons. This clone was recorded a few times. What it binds is unknown. Notes on the study in general: Compared with healthy controls (2/35), patient top clones favored TRBV06 (8/27). No patients shared main leukemic clonotypes, though about 26% appeared at low frequency elsewhere.

Buffy coats from healthy blood donors served as controls. Germline-derived CDR1 and CDR2 are SGHTA and FQGNSA. With 2 bases clipped from V and 3 bases from J, the junction kept 1 base outside the gene matches. The CDR3 is made up of 14 amino acids. The origin of this receptor is a human donor in good health. The chain has TRBV7-2 and TRBJ2-5; 9 bases are shared with TRBD1. Input material: CD4+ T cells from blood buffy coats. DNA for the CDR3: TGTGCCAGCAGCTTAACAGGGGGCGAAGAGACCCAGTACTTC. It is translated as CASSLTGGEETQYF.